The sequence of this TCR beta chain was determined in a study of blood T cells in healthy people across ages. The CDR3 is 14 amino acids. Between the trimmed V and J ends, which lost 9 bases and 5 bases, there was a span of 20 bases. CDR1 and CDR2 from the germline V gene are SGDLS and YYNGEE. Donor samples were obtained from healthy Caucasian individuals from Russia, aged 6 to 90. Study-level points and caveats: As age increased, TCR beta diversity per million T cells fell in a roughly linear fashion. What prevented conclusive comparison of naive and antigen-experienced cells was that PBMCs were unsorted.

Notes on this clonotype: The target antigen is unknown.

A second PCR, run for 7 to 11 cycles, used a sample-barcoded 5' primer plus a J-beta primer mix. TCRdb passed the 5' RACE reads through MiXCR, listing each CDR3 protein once. The sample shows about 2 million distinct CDR3 sequences, 49% of them seen only once. The chain carries TRBV9 and TRBJ1-2; D perhaps matches TRBD1 (6 bases). This clonotype was obtained from a woman aged 40 to 50 in good health. Sequenced: blood. In DNA form, the CDR3 reads TGTGCCACCGCGCGGGGAACAGGGTCTTATGGCTACACCTTC. This encodes CATARGTGSYGYTF.